This T cell receptor beta chain came from a study of blood T cell repertoires in COVID-19. Profiled with immunoSEQ multiplex PCR; TCRdb holds only in-frame clones, not every one. The repertoire holds more than 85,000 clones, with around 86% as singletons. Participants were aged roughly 18 to 90 years from 20 to 30 US areas. The source of this sequence is a woman between 45 and 60 years old who had recovered from COVID-19. The sequenced sample was PBMCs or T cells enriched from blood (not recorded which).

CDR3 sequence reads: CASTIQGSSEKLFF. The CDR3 DNA reads TGTGCCAGTACCATCCAGGGGAGCAGTGAAAAACTGTTTTTT. The chain combines TRBV19 with TRBJ1-4, with D perhaps matching TRBD1 (6 bases). The CDR3 extends over 14 amino acids. Trimming left V 7 bases short and J 7 bases short, with 16 bases between. Germline CDR1 is LNHDA and CDR2 is SQIVND (reference sequence). Together with reference TRBV19 and TRBJ1-4, the CDR3 gives the full variable domain: DGGITQSPKYLFRKEGQNVTLSCEQNLNHDAMYWYRQDPGQGLRLIYYSQIVNDFQKGDIAEGYSVSREKKESFPLTVTSAQKNPTAFYLCASTIQGSSEKLFFGSGTQLSVL.